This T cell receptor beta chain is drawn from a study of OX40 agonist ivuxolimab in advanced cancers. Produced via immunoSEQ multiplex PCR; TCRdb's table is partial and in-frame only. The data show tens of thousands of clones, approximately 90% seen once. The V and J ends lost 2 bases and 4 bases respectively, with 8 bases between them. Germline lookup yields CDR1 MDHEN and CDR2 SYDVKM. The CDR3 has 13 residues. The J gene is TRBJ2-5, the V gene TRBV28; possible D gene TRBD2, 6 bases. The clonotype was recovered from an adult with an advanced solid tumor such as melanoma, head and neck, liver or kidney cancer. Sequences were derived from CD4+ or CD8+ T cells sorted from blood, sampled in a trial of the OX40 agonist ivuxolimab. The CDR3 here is CASSLGGRETQYF. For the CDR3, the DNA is TGTGCCAGCAGTTTAGGGGGGAGAGAGACCCAGTACTTC.